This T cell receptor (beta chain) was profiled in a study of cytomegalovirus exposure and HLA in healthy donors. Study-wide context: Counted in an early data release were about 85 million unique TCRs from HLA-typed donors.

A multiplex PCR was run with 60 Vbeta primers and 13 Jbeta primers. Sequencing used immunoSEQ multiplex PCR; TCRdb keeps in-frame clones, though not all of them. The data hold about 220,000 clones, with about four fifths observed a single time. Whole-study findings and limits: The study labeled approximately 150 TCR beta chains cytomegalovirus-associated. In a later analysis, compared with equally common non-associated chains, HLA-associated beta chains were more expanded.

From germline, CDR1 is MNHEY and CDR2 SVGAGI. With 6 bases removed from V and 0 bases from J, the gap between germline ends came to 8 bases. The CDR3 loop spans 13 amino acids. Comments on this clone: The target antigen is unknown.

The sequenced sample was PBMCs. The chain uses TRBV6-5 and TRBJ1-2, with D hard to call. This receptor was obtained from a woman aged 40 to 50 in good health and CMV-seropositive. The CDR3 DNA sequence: TGTGCCAGCAGCTCAGTCGCTAACTATGGCTACACCTTC. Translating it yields CASSSVANYGYTF.